The 7 T cell receptor beta chains reported below all come from one sample, sequenced in a study of cytomegalovirus exposure and HLA in healthy donors. Some clones are missing from TCRdb's copy, which holds only in-frame ones; the method was immunoSEQ multiplex PCR. The repertoire holds about 65,000 clones, about 92% seen once, with 1.3% in the top ten. Sequencing was done on a sample of PBMCs. These receptors came from a young woman in good health and CMV-seronegative.

The chain is built from TRBV6-1 and TRBJ1-2; 11 bases are a match to TRBD1. Germline V gene data show CDR1 as MNHNS and CDR2 as SASEGT. V gave up 1 base and J gave up 4 bases; unmatched junction bases: 2. The CDR3 has 15 amino acids. As DNA, the CDR3 is TGTGCCAGCAGTGAAGGGACAGGGGGCGTCTATGGCTACACCTTC. Translation: CASSEGTGGVYGYTF.

The rearrangement joins TRBV5-1 to TRBJ2-7, with D maybe TRBD2 (6 bases). Germline V gene lookup returns CDR1 SGHRS and CDR2 YFSETQ. The CDR3 has 11 amino acids. Trimming cost V 5 bases and J 9 bases, with 12 bases left between them. The CDR3 DNA reads TGCGCCAGCAGGGAGGGGCGAGTGCAGTACTTC. This gives the protein CASREGRVQYF.

Concerning this clone: At the DNA level, this CDR3 is encoded by other sequences in the same sample as well. This chain joins TRBV21-1 and TRBJ2-6; TRBD2 is taken as the D call from the table, unchecked against the DNA. TRBV21-1 is reported as a pseudogene. This CDR3 has 18 amino acids. The chain's CDR3 is CASSKGVGGGEGANVLTF. The DNA for the CDR3 is TGTGCCAGCAGCAAAGGGGTCGGGGGGGGTGAGGGGGCCAACGTCCTGACTTTC.

This sequence joins TRBV19 and TRBJ2-2, with D possibly matching TRBD2 (5 bases). V gave up 6 bases and J gave up 7 bases, with 24 bases separating them. The germline V gene encodes CDR1 LNHDA and CDR2 SQIVND (reference sequence). The CDR3 loop spans 17 amino acids. CDR3 sequence reads: CASSLQMGEGKDGELFF. The CDR3 DNA is TGTGCCAGTAGCCTTCAAATGGGCGAGGGAAAGGACGGGGAGCTGTTTTTT.

This chain links TRBV9 with TRBJ1-1; 7 bases fit TRBD1. J was trimmed by 3 bases and V by 4 bases; bases with no gene match: 9. Germline V CDR1 and CDR2: SGDLS, YYNGEE. CDR3 size: 15 residues. The CDR3 DNA is TGTGCCAGCAGCCCCCGGGACAGAGAATACACTGAAGCTTTCTTT. Amino acids: CASSPRDREYTEAFF.

The chain joins TRBV7-9 to TRBJ1-5, with D uncertain. This CDR3 spans 15 amino acids. The V end was cut by 1 base, the J end by 3 bases, with 10 bases between. The germline V gene has CDR1 SEHNR and CDR2 FQNEAQ (reference sequence). CDR3 nucleotides: TGTGCCAGCAGCTTAGGGGAGGTGGACAATCAGCCCCAGCATTTT. Translated: CASSLGEVDNQPQHF.

In this sample, this clone turned up a few times. This chain uses TRBV30 with TRBJ1-4; possible D gene TRBD1, 5 bases. Trimming removed 0 bases from V and 8 bases from J, with 19 bases in between. CDR3 length equals 16 residues. Looked up from germline, CDR1 is GTSNPN and CDR2 is SVGIG (reference sequence). CDR3 DNA sequence: TGTGCCTGGAGTGTAATTCTCGGCCAGGGCGCGGAAAAACTGTTTTTT. Its protein product is CAWSVILGQGAEKLFF.